A selection of T cell receptor beta chains follows, all from one sample in a study of blood T cell repertoires in COVID-19. Measured with immunoSEQ multiplex PCR; TCRdb has only the in-frame clones, and not every one. The table records tens of thousands of clones, 83% of them present only once. Specimen: peripheral blood. The receptor set was obtained from an older woman with acute or convalescent COVID-19. CDR3s include the opening cysteine and the closing phenylalanine or tryptophan. Fields, in order: J gene, D gene, clone size, V gene, CDR3 DNA, CDR3 protein. A D gene is named only where the DNA matches it firmly. Size is stated for part of the rows, as once, few or many counts, or as a class when the clone is expanded.

TRBJ2-2 | TRBD1 | NA | TRBV3-1/TRBV3-2 | TGTGCCAGCAGCCAAGATCCCCAACGACAGGGGTGGACCGGGGAGCTGTTTTTT | CASSQDPQRQGWTGELFF
TRBJ1-1 | NA | once | TRBV19 | TGTGCCAGTAGTATAGGTGGCCCCGCGGCTGAAGCTTTCTTT | CASSIGGPAAEAFF
TRBJ1-5 | TRBD1 | NA | TRBV11-2 | TGTGCCAGCAGCTTAGTAGCCAGGGGGAGCAATCAGCCCCAGCATTTT | CASSLVARGSNQPQHF
TRBJ1-1 | NA | NA | TRBV20-1 | TGCAGTGCTATCGGCACTGAAGCTTTCTTT | CSAIGTEAFF
TRBJ1-1 | TRBD1 | NA | TRBV6-1 | TGTGCCAGCAGTGAACGACAGGGAATGAGCACTGAAGCTTTCTTT | CASSERQGMSTEAFF
TRBJ1-2 | TRBD1 | NA | TRBV18 | TGTGCCAGCTCACCAAGCACAGGGGGGGACTATGGCTACACCTTC | CASSPSTGGDYGYTF
TRBJ1-6 | TRBD1 | once | TRBV6-5 | TGTGCCAGCAGTTACCGACAGGGAATTAATTCACCCCTCCACTTT | CASSYRQGINSPLHF
TRBJ1-2 | TRBD1 | NA | TRBV5-1 | TGCGCCAGCAGCCCGGTGGTGACAGGGGATAGCTACACCTTC | CASSPVVTGDSYTF
TRBJ1-1 | NA | NA | TRBV5-1 | TGCGCCAGCAGCTTGGGCAGGGGCGCCACTGAAGCTTTCTTT | CASSLGRGATEAFF
TRBJ1-1 | NA | NA | TRBV4-1 | TGCGCCAGCAGCCAAGATTCTTACAGGCCTGAAGCTTTCTTT | CASSQDSYRPEAFF
TRBJ1-2 | NA | NA | TRBV20-1 | TGCAGTGCCTCGGACATCTATGGCTACACCTTC | CSASDIYGYTF
TRBJ1-1 | TRBD1 | NA | TRBV6-6 | TGTGCCAGCAATATAGGGACAGGGAACACTGAAGCTTTCTTT | CASNIGTGNTEAFF
TRBJ1-3 | NA | NA | TRBV6-5 | TGTGCCAGCAGTTACTCGAGGCTGGGTTTCGGAAACACCATATATTTT | CASSYSRLGFGNTIYF
TRBJ2-7 | NA | NA | TRBV6-5 | TGTGCCAGCACCCCTTTCGCAGGGCCCGACTACGAGCAGTACTTC | CASTPFAGPDYEQYF
TRBJ2-1 | TRBD2 | NA | TRBV19 | TGTGCCAGTAGTCCTCGACTAGCGGGGGGGCTAAATGAGCAGTTCTTC | CASSPRLAGGLNEQFF
TRBJ2-2 | NA | NA | TRBV21-1 | TGTGCCAGCAGCAATCTTTCTTTGCAGGCAGTCCAAAGCACCGGGGAGCTGTTTTTT | CASSNLSLQAVQSTGELFF
TRBJ1-1 | NA | NA | TRBV3-1/TRBV3-2 | TGTGCCAGCAGCCTGTTGACTGCGAACACTGAAGCTTTCTTT | CASSLLTANTEAFF
TRBJ2-7 | TRBD1 | NA | TRBV6-5 | TGTGCCAGCAGTCCCGGGACAGGATTATACGAGCAGTACTTC | CASSPGTGLYEQYF
TRBJ1-1 | NA | few | TRBV9 | TGTGCCAGCAGCGTAGGTCAGTCGTTTACTGAAGCTTTCTTT | CASSVGQSFTEAFF
TRBJ2-1 | NA | NA | TRBV23-1 | TGCGCCAGCAGTCAACCCAAGGATATCAGGGTAAATGAGCAGTTCTTC | CASSQPKDIRVNEQFF
TRBJ1-1 | NA | NA | TRBV6-2/TRBV6-3 | TGTGCCAGCAGTCACAGACAGCTGACTGAAGCTTTCTTT | CASSHRQLTEAFF
TRBJ1-2 | TRBD1 | NA | TRBV27 | TGTGCCAGCAGTTACGGACAGGGTGCCGGCTACACCTTC | CASSYGQGAGYTF
TRBJ1-1 | NA | NA | TRBV24-1 | TGTGCCACCAGTGATTCCGTTGAAGCTTTCTTT | CATSDSVEAFF
TRBJ2-7 | TRBD1 | NA | TRBV18 | TGTGCCAGCTCACCGGGGACAGGGGGGGCTCACGAGCAGTACTTC | CASSPGTGGAHEQYF
TRBJ2-2 | TRBD2 | NA | TRBV7-8 | TGTGCCAGCAGCTTACTAGCGGGGGGAATAATCGGGGAGCTGTTTTTT | CASSLLAGGIIGELFF
TRBJ1-1 | NA | NA | TRBV6-5 | TGTGCCAGCAGTTACAGGGCGGGTGGAGTCACTGAAGCTTTCTTT | CASSYRAGGVTEAFF
TRBJ1-1 | NA | NA | TRBV19 | TGTGCCAGTAGCCTAACCTCCTCTGGCAGGGGAGATGGTATTTTCTTT | CASSLTSSGRGDGIFF
TRBJ1-3 | NA | NA | TRBV18 | TGTGCCAGCTCACCGTCGGGGTTTAGCTCTGGAAACACCATATATTTT | CASSPSGFSSGNTIYF
TRBJ2-5 | TRBD1 | NA | TRBV14 | TGTGCCAGCAGCCTGGACAGGGGGGGCTCTGGAGAGACCCAGTACTTC | CASSLDRGGSGETQYF
TRBJ2-2 | TRBD1 | NA | TRBV15 | TGTGCCACCAGCAGAGCCGGACAGGGGAGCACCGGGGAGCTGTTTTTT | CATSRAGQGSTGELFF
TRBJ2-3 | TRBD2 | NA | TRBV7-9 | TGTGCCAGCAGCTCAGCGGGGGGAACAGATACGCAGTATTTT | CASSSAGGTDTQYF
TRBJ1-2 | TRBD1 | NA | TRBV7-2 | TGTGCCAGCAGCCCGGGACAGGGAGGGCTCTATGGCTACACCTTC | CASSPGQGGLYGYTF
TRBJ1-2 | NA | NA | TRBV27 | TGTGCCAGTGGCGGGGACTTGAGCTATGGCTACACCTTC | CASGGDLSYGYTF
TRBJ2-7 | NA | NA | TRBV7-9 | TGTGCCAGCGCAACAGTCTCCTACGAGCAGTACTTC | CASATVSYEQYF
TRBJ1-2 | TRBD1 | NA | TRBV11-2 | TGTGCCAGCAGCCCGACAGGGAACTATGGCTACACCTTC | CASSPTGNYGYTF
TRBJ1-2 | TRBD1 | NA | TRBV20-1 | TGCAGTGCTAGTGGGCGACAGGGTGGTAACTATGGCTACACCTTC | CSASGRQGGNYGYTF
TRBJ1-4 | NA | NA | TRBV6-2/TRBV6-3 | TGTGCCAGCAGCCAACAGGGACCTAATGAAAAACTGTTTTTT | CASSQQGPNEKLFF
TRBJ2-7 | NA | few | TRBV6-2/TRBV6-3 | TGTGCCAGCAGTTACTCTCAAGACAGTTACGAGCAGTACTTC | CASSYSQDSYEQYF
TRBJ1-4 | NA | NA | TRBV6-5 | TGTGCCAGCAGCCTTCGGGGGGCTAATGAAAAACTGTTTTTT | CASSLRGANEKLFF
TRBJ1-2 | TRBD1 | NA | TRBV18 | TGTGCCAGCTCATCAGGGGGCGCCTATGGCTACACCTTC | CASSSGGAYGYTF
TRBJ1-2 | TRBD1 | NA | TRBV10-2 | TGCGCCAGCAGTGAGACCGAATCAGGGGGGTATGGCTACACCTTC | CASSETESGGYGYTF
TRBJ2-3 | TRBD2 | NA | TRBV5-6 | TGTGCCAGCAGCTTGGAAGGACTAGGGCAGGCAGATACGCAGTATTTT | CASSLEGLGQADTQYF
TRBJ2-1 | NA | NA | TRBV5-1 | TGCGCCAGCAGCTTGGACACCACGTACAATGAGCAGTTCTTC | CASSLDTTYNEQFF
TRBJ1-2 | TRBD1 | NA | TRBV6-5 | TGTGCCAGCAGCCCCGGGACAGCGGATGGCTACACCTTC | CASSPGTADGYTF
TRBJ1-1 | TRBD1 | NA | TRBV2 | TGTGCCAGCAGCATAAACAGGGGGCGCGCAGCTTTCTTT | CASSINRGRAAFF
TRBJ1-2 | NA | NA | TRBV29-1 | TGCAGCGTTGTTAGGGGATCCAACGGCTACACCTTC | CSVVRGSNGYTF
TRBJ2-5 | TRBD1 | NA | TRBV5-1 | TGCGCCAGCAGCTTGGACGGGACAGCCCCGGAGACCCAGTACTTC | CASSLDGTAPETQYF
TRBJ2-1 | TRBD2 | NA | TRBV9 | TGTGCCAGCAGCCCTAGGGTAGCGGGGACTTCGGACAATGAGCAGTTCTTC | CASSPRVAGTSDNEQFF
TRBJ1-1 | TRBD1 | NA | TRBV18 | TGTGCCAGCTCAACTGAAGACAGGGTTGGTTTCTTT | CASSTEDRVGFF
TRBJ1-1 | TRBD1 | NA | TRBV11-2 | TGTGCCAGCAGCTGGAGACAGGGGGCAAGTACTGAAGCTTTCTTT | CASSWRQGASTEAFF
TRBJ2-7 | NA | NA | TRBV10-1 | TGCGCCAGCAGTGCTTCGAGGCAGGGCCACGAGCAGTACTTC | CASSASRQGHEQYF
TRBJ1-6 | TRBD1 | NA | TRBV19 | TGTGCCAGTAGCTACGACAGGGGGGAATCACCCCTCCACTTT | CASSYDRGESPLHF